The source of this TCR beta chain is a study of T cells after yellow fever vaccination. As TCR cDNA was made by 5'RACE template switching, a universal primer site and UMIs were added. TCRdb itself ran the 5' RACE reads through MiXCR, one entry per CDR3 protein. The table shows some 150,000 distinct CDR3 sequences, with approximately 10% occurring only once. A few counts support this clonotype. What it recognizes is unknown. The germline V and J ends were trimmed by 4 bases and 0 bases, with 13 bases remaining between them. The CDR3 consists of 15 residues. Germline-derived CDR1 and CDR2 are SGHDN and FVKESK. Study-wide results and limits: Weaker overall, the secondary response nonetheless peaked faster (day 5 versus 15). The bulk population could contribute abundant contaminating clonotypes to FACS-sorted repertoires. Shared CD4/CD8 clonotypes were a small share, likely from convergent recombination.

This chain connects TRBV14 to TRBJ2-7; perhaps TRBD1 as D (5 bases). The TCR originated in a man between 18 and 29 years old who received the YFV17D yellow fever vaccine. Source: CD8+ T cells sorted from PBMCs, taken 15 days after the yellow fever booster vaccination. The CDR3 DNA sequence: TGTGCCAGCAGCCTATTTAGGGGAAGCTCCTACGAGCAGTACTTC. Protein product: CASSLFRGSSYEQYF.